The 15 T cell receptor beta chains in this list originate from one sample, sequenced in a study of blood T cell repertoires in COVID-19. Sequenced by immunoSEQ multiplex PCR; TCRdb stores in-frame clones only, minus some. The profile shows about 73,000 clones, roughly four fifths of them singletons. The sample taken for sequencing was peripheral blood. All receptors derive from a woman aged 60 to 75 with acute or convalescent COVID-19.

This chain links TRBV7-6 with TRBJ1-1; D might be TRBD1 (5 bases). Germline CDR1 SGHVS, CDR2 FNYEAQ. Trimming cost V 5 bases and J 4 bases, with 17 bases left between them. This CDR3 spans 15 amino acids. For the CDR3, the DNA is TGTGCCAGCAGCCTAAATCAGGGTAGGGGCACTGAAGCTTTCTTT. Translation: CASSLNQGRGTEAFF.

The chain joins TRBV30 to TRBJ1-1; D might be TRBD1 (5 bases). CDR3 length equals 14 residues. Germline V gene lookup returns CDR1 GTSNPN and CDR2 SVGIG (reference sequence). Trimming cost V 3 bases and J 1 base, with 12 bases left between them. Here the CDR3 DNA reads TGTGCCTGGAGGGGACTGGGAAGGAACACTGAAGCTTTCTTT. It is translated as CAWRGLGRNTEAFF.

The CDR3 is CSASARGQGQPQHF. Written as DNA, the CDR3 is TGCAGTGCTAGTGCCAGGGGGCAAGGACAGCCCCAGCATTTT. This chain uses TRBV20-1 with TRBJ1-5, with 8 bases aligning to TRBD1. The germline V gene encodes CDR1 DFQATT and CDR2 SNEGSKA (reference sequence). The CDR3 length is 14 residues. The J segment lost 7 bases and the V segment lost 3 bases, leaving 8 bases of the junction unmatched.

The rearrangement joins TRBV2 to TRBJ1-6, with 7 bases identical to TRBD1. The length of the CDR3 is 14 residues. Germline CDR1 is SNHLY and CDR2 is FYNNEI. V lost 3 bases, J lost 9 bases, and 5 bases stayed unmatched. In DNA, the CDR3 is TGTGCCAGCAGTGATGACAGGGTTGGTTCACCCCTCCACTTT. Translating gives CASSDDRVGSPLHF. The whole variable domain, remainder taken from reference TRBV2 and TRBJ1-6, is EPEVTQTPSHQVTQMGQEVILRCVPISNHLYFYWYRQILGQKVEFLVSFYNNEISEKSEIFDDQFSVERPDGSNFTLKIRSTKLEDSAMYFCASSDDRVGSPLHFGNGTRLTVT.

This clone has only one observation. CDR3 in amino acids: CASSPGGTGFYGYTF. CDR3 DNA sequence: TGTGCCAGCTCACCGGGGGGGACAGGATTTTATGGCTACACCTTC. The V gene is TRBV18, the J gene TRBJ1-2; TRBD1 matches 8 bases. Unmatched junction bases numbered 8, after V lost 3 bases and J lost 5 bases. This CDR3 is 15 amino acids long. Per germline, CDR1 KGHSH and CDR2 LQKENI.

The rearrangement uses TRBV21-1 and TRBJ2-1; the listed D gene, TRBD2, was not tested against the DNA. TRBV21-1 is shown as a pseudogene. This CDR3 has 14 amino acids. The CDR3 sequence is CASSKGASPYEQFF. The CDR3 DNA is TGTGCCAGCAGCAAAGGGGCTAGCCCCTATGAGCAGTTCTTC.

The chain combines TRBV6-4 with TRBJ1-1; D not resolved. The length of the CDR3 is 11 residues. Between the trimmed V and J ends, which lost 10 bases and 6 bases, there was a span of 12 bases. The V gene's germline CDR1 is MRHNA and CDR2 SNTAGT. CDR3 sequence: CATRFGPEAFF. CDR3 nucleotides: TGTGCCACCCGGTTTGGTCCTGAAGCTTTCTTT.

The V and J genes are TRBV28 and TRBJ1-3, with unresolved D. Germline V lookup: CDR1 MDHEN, CDR2 SYDVKM. Trimming cost V 5 bases and J 0 bases, with 14 bases left between them. This CDR3 has 16 residues. This chain's CDR3 is CASSPPRWRSGNTIYF. The CDR3 DNA follows: TGTGCCAGCAGTCCCCCCAGGTGGCGCTCTGGAAACACCATATATTTT.

The CDR3 DNA reads as TGCGCCAGCAGCCAAGTCGGTCTAGCGGGACGCGGGAATGAGCAGTTCTTC. Translation: CASSQVGLAGRGNEQFF. The chain couples TRBV4-1 to TRBJ2-1, with 9 bases fitting TRBD2. Germline CDR1 reads MGHRA; CDR2 reads YSYEKL. The CDR3 is made up of 17 amino acids. With 1 base clipped from V and 7 bases from J, the junction kept 11 bases outside the gene matches.

The chain has TRBV7-9 and TRBJ2-2; TRBD1 matches at 8 bases. Germline V gives CDR1 SEHNR, CDR2 FQNEAQ (reference sequence). The CDR3 contains 18 residues. With 5 bases clipped from V and 5 bases from J, the junction kept 16 bases outside the gene matches. As DNA, the CDR3 is TGTGCCAGCAGCCCTGGACAGGGCGGCGTGTTAAAAACCGGGGAGCTGTTTTTT. It codes for CASSPGQGGVLKTGELFF.

The rearrangement uses TRBV3-1 (or the pseudogene TRBV3-2) and TRBJ1-1; 9 positions agree with TRBD1. V gave up 0 bases and J gave up 0 bases; unmatched junction bases: 5. This CDR3 has 17 amino acids. Germline V gene lookup returns CDR1 LGHDT and CDR2 YNNKEL (reference sequence). The CDR3 spells CASSQEGTGRMNTEAFF. CDR3 nucleotide sequence: TGTGCCAGCAGCCAAGAGGGGACAGGGAGGATGAACACTGAAGCTTTCTTT.

The rearrangement uses TRBV12-3 or TRBV12-4 and TRBJ1-1; D not certain. With 3 bases removed from V and 0 bases from J, the gap between germline ends came to 5 bases. The CDR3 spans 13 residues. The CDR3 DNA sequence: TGTGCCAGCAGTTTGCCGGTGAACACTGAAGCTTTCTTT. Protein product: CASSLPVNTEAFF.

This chain links TRBV7-8 with TRBJ1-4; D is possibly TRBD1 (6 bases). Germline-derived CDR1 and CDR2 are SGHVS and FQNEAQ. Trimming took 5 bases from V and 3 from J, leaving 10 bases between them. This CDR3 contains 14 residues. CDR3 loop: CASSQQGSNEKLFF. In DNA, the CDR3 is TGTGCCAGCAGCCAACAGGGTTCTAATGAAAAACTGTTTTTT.

V usage is TRBV5-6 and J usage is TRBJ2-2; 9 positions agree with TRBD2. This CDR3 contains 16 residues. Germline loops: CDR1 SGHDT, CDR2 YYEEEE. The junction had 7 bases not matched to a gene; V was cut back by 0 bases and J by 7 bases. CDR3 residues: CASSLGSSGAFGELFF. The CDR3, as DNA: TGTGCCAGCAGCTTGGGGTCTAGCGGGGCGTTCGGGGAGCTGTTTTTT.

The chain links TRBV6-5 to TRBJ2-4; 7 bases align to TRBD2. The length of the CDR3 is 12 residues. CDR1 and CDR2 (germline): MNHEY, SVGAGI. After removal of 8 bases from V and 8 bases from J, the junction contained 6 bases not matched to a gene. The CDR3 loop reads CASAVGGDIQYF. The CDR3 DNA reads as TGTGCCAGCGCCGTGGGGGGGGACATTCAGTACTTC.